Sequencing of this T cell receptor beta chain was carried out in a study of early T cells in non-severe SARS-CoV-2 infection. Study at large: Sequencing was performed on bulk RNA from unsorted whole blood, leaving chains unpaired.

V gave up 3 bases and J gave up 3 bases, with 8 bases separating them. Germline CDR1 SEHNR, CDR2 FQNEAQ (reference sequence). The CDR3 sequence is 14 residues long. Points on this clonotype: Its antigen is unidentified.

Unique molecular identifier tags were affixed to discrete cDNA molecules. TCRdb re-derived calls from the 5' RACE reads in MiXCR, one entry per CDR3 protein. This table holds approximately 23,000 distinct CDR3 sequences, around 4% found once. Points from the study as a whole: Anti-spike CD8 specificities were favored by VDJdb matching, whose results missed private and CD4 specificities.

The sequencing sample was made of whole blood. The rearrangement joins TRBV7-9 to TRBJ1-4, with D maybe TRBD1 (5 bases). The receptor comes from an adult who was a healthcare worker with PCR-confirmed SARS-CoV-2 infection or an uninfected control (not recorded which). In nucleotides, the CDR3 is TGTGCCAGCAGCTTCGAGGGGCCTAATGAAAAACTGTTTTTT. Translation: CASSFEGPNEKLFF.